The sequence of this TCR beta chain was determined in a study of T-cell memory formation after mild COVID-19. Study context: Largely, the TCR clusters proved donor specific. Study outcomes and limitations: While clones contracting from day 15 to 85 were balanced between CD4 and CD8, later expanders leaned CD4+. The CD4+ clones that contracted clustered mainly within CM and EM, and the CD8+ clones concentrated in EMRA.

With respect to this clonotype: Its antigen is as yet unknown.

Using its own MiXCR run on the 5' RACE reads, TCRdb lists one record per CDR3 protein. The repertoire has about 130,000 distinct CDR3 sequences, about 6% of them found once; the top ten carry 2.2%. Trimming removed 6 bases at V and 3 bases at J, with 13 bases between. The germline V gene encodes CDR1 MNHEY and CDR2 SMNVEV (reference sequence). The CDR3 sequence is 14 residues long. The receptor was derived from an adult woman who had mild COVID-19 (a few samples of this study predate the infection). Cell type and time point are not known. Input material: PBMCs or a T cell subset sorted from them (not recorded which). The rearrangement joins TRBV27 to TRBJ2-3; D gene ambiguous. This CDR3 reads CASRLSFGTDTQYF. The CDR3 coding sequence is TGTGCCAGCAGGCTTAGCTTCGGTACAGATACGCAGTATTTT.